Listed below are T cell receptor beta chains from one sample, sequenced in a study of siplizumab effects on memory and regulatory T cells. Repertoires were generated with immunoSEQ multiplex PCR, while TCRdb's copy carries only in-frame clones and drops some. Altogether approximately 94,000 clones are present, approximately 94% being singletons, with the ten largest covering roughly 1.4%. Sequenced: non-Treg CD4+ T cells sorted from blood. The receptors here all came from a human donor in good health. CDR3s include the opening cysteine and the closing phenylalanine or tryptophan. Each record gives: J gene, D gene, V gene, clone size, CDR3 protein, CDR3 DNA. A D gene is named only where the DNA matches it firmly. Clone size is given for some rows only: seen once, a few or many times, or a class if the clone is expanded.

TRBJ2-7,-,TRBV5-4,-,CASSRDKIYEQYF,TGTGCCAGCAGCCGGGACAAGATCTACGAGCAGTACTTC
TRBJ2-1,-,TRBV18,-,CASSPTGSGGYNEQFF,TGTGCCAGCTCACCCACGGGTAGCGGAGGTTACAATGAGCAGTTCTTC
TRBJ2-2,-,TRBV11-2,-,CASSLIQSTGELFF,TGTGCCAGCAGCTTAATCCAGAGCACCGGGGAGCTGTTTTTT
TRBJ2-5,TRBD2,TRBV10-2,-,CASSDARGDETQYF,TGCGCCAGCAGTGACGCCCGGGGGGACGAGACCCAGTACTTC
TRBJ2-5,-,TRBV20-1,-,CSASPETQYF,TGCAGTGCTAGCCCGGAGACCCAGTACTTC
TRBJ1-5,-,TRBV19,few,CASSARDGFNQPQHF,TGTGCCAGTAGTGCAAGGGACGGGTTCAATCAGCCCCAGCATTTT
TRBJ1-5,TRBD1,TRBV19,-,CASSMGQGASRNQPQHF,TGTGCCAGTAGTATGGGACAGGGGGCGAGTCGCAATCAGCCCCAGCATTTT
TRBJ1-1,-,TRBV2,-,CASSVFKAGANTEAFF,TGTGCCAGCAGTGTATTTAAGGCAGGGGCGAACACTGAAGCTTTCTTT
TRBJ2-1,-,TRBV18,once,CASSTMAPEYNEQFF,TGTGCCAGCTCAACAATGGCCCCGGAATACAATGAGCAGTTCTTC
TRBJ2-1,TRBD2,TRBV28,-,CASSFSASGSLYEQFF,TGTGCCAGCAGTTTCAGCGCTAGCGGGAGTCTGTATGAGCAGTTCTTC
TRBJ2-7,TRBD1,TRBV5-1,-,CASSLVETGGNEQYF,TGCGCCAGCAGCTTGGTGGAGACAGGGGGCAACGAGCAGTACTTC
TRBJ1-1,-,TRBV11-2,-,CASSLALGQKYTEAFF,TGTGCCAGCAGCTTAGCTCTTGGACAGAAATACACTGAAGCTTTCTTT
TRBJ2-5,-,TRBV19,-,CASSVSQGTGRDQYF,TGTGCCAGTAGTGTCTCACAGGGGACCGGGAGAGACCAGTACTTC
TRBJ1-4,-,TRBV19,-,CASSPRSRGEKLFF,TGTGCCAGTAGTCCCCGTTCGCGGGGGGAAAAACTGTTTTTT
TRBJ1-5,-,TRBV6-1,-,CASSEFGTSNQPQHF,TGTGCCAGCAGTGAATTCGGGACCAGCAATCAGCCCCAGCATTTT
TRBJ2-6,TRBD2,TRBV10-3,-,CAISDPPGLPSGANVLTF,TGTGCCATCAGTGATCCTCCGGGACTACCGTCGGGGGCCAACGTCCTGACTTTC
TRBJ2-5,TRBD2,TRBV2,-,CASRSSGQETQYF,TGTGCCAGCAGATCTAGCGGGCAAGAGACCCAGTACTTC
TRBJ2-3,-,TRBV27,-,CASSLSGGRTDTQYF,TGTGCCAGCAGTTTATCAGGCGGACGCACAGATACGCAGTATTTT
TRBJ2-7,TRBD2,TRBV4-1,-,CASSQEQYRLAGGKIEQYF,TGCGCCAGCAGCCAAGAACAGTATCGGCTAGCGGGAGGTAAGATCGAGCAGTACTTC
TRBJ2-1,TRBD1,TRBV7-9,-,CASSFGTGYNEQFF,TGTGCCAGCAGCTTCGGGACAGGGTACAATGAGCAGTTCTTC
TRBJ1-4,TRBD1,TRBV30,once,CAWNPGQGGEKLFF,TGTGCCTGGAACCCGGGACAGGGTGGTGAAAAACTGTTTTTT
TRBJ2-1,-,TRBV9,-,CASSVDQVGSGEQFF,TGTGCCAGCAGCGTAGACCAGGTTGGGTCGGGTGAGCAGTTCTTC
TRBJ2-1,-,TRBV27,-,CASSAQGYEQFF,TGTGCCAGCAGTGCCCAGGGGTATGAGCAGTTCTTC
TRBJ2-7,-,TRBV7-8,-,CASSFRRYEQYF,TGTGCCAGCAGCTTCCGGCGCTACGAGCAGTACTTC
TRBJ2-3,TRBD1,TRBV2,-,CASSGQGTDTQYF,TGTGCCAGCAGTGGACAGGGGACAGATACGCAGTATTTT
TRBJ2-3,TRBD2,TRBV2,-,CASSRQREGTDTQYF,TGTGCCAGCAGTCGACAGCGGGAGGGGACAGATACGCAGTATTTT
TRBJ2-1,TRBD2,TRBV6-6,-,CASRPRTSGTYNEQFF,TGTGCCAGCAGACCACGGACTAGCGGGACCTACAATGAGCAGTTCTTC
TRBJ1-2,TRBD1,TRBV7-2,-,CASSKDRASYGYTF,TGTGCCAGCAGTAAAGACAGGGCGAGCTATGGCTACACCTTC
TRBJ1-4,-,TRBV5-6,-,CASSFAGWLGVANEKLFF,TGTGCCAGCAGCTTCGCAGGGTGGCTCGGGGTGGCTAATGAAAAACTGTTTTTT
TRBJ1-2,-,TRBV6-6,-,CASSYGVNYGYTF,TGTGCCAGCAGTTATGGGGTCAACTATGGCTACACCTTC
TRBJ1-1,-,TRBV2,-,CASSGQGKTEAFF,TGTGCCAGCAGTGGGCAGGGCAAAACTGAAGCTTTCTTT
TRBJ2-1,-,TRBV7-9,-,CASSSMDSDNEQFF,TGTGCCAGCAGCTCAATGGACAGTGACAATGAGCAGTTCTTC
TRBJ1-4,TRBD1,TRBV5-4,-,CASSETGGGKLFF,TGTGCCAGCAGCGAGACAGGGGGGGGAAAACTGTTTTTT
TRBJ1-6,TRBD1,TRBV11-2,-,CASSFTGDNSPLHF,TGTGCCAGCAGCTTCACAGGGGATAATTCACCCCTCCACTTT
TRBJ1-4,-,TRBV12-5,-,CASGLAGRKTNEKLFF,TGTGCTAGTGGTTTGGCCGGGAGGAAGACTAATGAAAAACTGTTTTTT
TRBJ2-1,TRBD2,TRBV7-3,-,CASSPQREGYNEQFF,TGTGCCAGCAGCCCTCAGCGGGAGGGGTACAATGAGCAGTTCTTC
TRBJ2-3,TRBD2,TRBV6-5,-,CASREEGSTDTQYF,TGTGCCAGCCGGGAGGAGGGAAGCACAGATACGCAGTATTTT
TRBJ1-1,TRBD1,TRBV19,once,CASSIGHRGPEAFF,TGTGCCAGTAGTATAGGACACAGGGGCCCTGAAGCTTTCTTT
TRBJ2-3,TRBD2,TRBV7-9,-,CASSFGTSGPFPTDTQYF,TGTGCCAGCAGCTTTGGGACTAGCGGGCCCTTTCCCACAGATACGCAGTATTTT
TRBJ2-7,-,TRBV6-5,-,CASSYEYYEQYF,TGTGCCAGCAGTTACGAATACTACGAGCAGTACTTC
TRBJ1-1,-,TRBV9,-,CASSVDQGNTEAFF,TGTGCCAGCAGCGTAGATCAGGGGAACACTGAAGCTTTCTTT
TRBJ2-2,TRBD2,TRBV5-4,-,CASTLLAGGHTGELFF,TGTGCCAGCACGCTACTAGCGGGAGGCCACACCGGGGAGCTGTTTTTT
TRBJ2-1,TRBD2,TRBV2,-,CASMAGVTYNEQFF,TGTGCCAGCATGGCGGGAGTTACCTACAATGAGCAGTTCTTC
TRBJ2-3,-,TRBV5-1,-,CASSVDSALSTDTQYF,TGCGCCAGCAGCGTTGACAGCGCCCTTAGCACAGATACGCAGTATTTT
TRBJ2-2,-,TRBV27,-,CASSPLERGTGELFF,TGTGCCAGCAGCCCCCTTGAGCGAGGCACCGGGGAGCTGTTTTTT
TRBJ2-1,TRBD2,TRBV18,-,CASSPPENSGRAKQFF,TGTGCCAGCTCACCTCCCGAAAATAGCGGGAGGGCCAAGCAGTTCTTC
TRBJ1-3,-,TRBV28,-,CASSLLLDSTSGNTIYF,TGTGCCAGCAGTCTACTTTTAGACAGCACCTCTGGAAACACCATATATTTT
TRBJ1-1,-,TRBV15,-,CATSRDFSMATTEAFF,TGTGCCACCAGCAGAGACTTTAGCATGGCAACGACTGAAGCTTTCTTT
TRBJ2-5,-,TRBV7-3,-,CASSFQGGQETQYF,TGTGCCAGCAGCTTTCAGGGTGGGCAAGAGACCCAGTACTTC
TRBJ2-4,-,TRBV25-1,-,CASSERLPKTAKNIQYF,TGTGCCAGCAGTGAACGTTTGCCGAAGACAGCCAAAAACATTCAGTACTTC